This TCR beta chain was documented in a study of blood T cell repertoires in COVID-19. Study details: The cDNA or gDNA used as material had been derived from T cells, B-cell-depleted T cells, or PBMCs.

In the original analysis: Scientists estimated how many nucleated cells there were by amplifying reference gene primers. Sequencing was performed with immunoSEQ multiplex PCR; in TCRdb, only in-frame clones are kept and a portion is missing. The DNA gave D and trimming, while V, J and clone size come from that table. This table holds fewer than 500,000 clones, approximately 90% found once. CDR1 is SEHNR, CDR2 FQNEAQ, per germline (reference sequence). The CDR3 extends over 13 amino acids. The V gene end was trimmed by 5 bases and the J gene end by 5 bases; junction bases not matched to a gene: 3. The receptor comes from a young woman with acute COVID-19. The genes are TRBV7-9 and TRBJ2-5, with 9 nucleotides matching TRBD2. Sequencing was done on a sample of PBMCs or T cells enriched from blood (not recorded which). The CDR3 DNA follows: TGTGCCAGCAGCCGAACTAGCGGGGAGACCCAGTACTTC. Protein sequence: CASSRTSGETQYF.